This TCR beta chain stems from a study of blood T cell repertoires in COVID-19. Profiling relied on immunoSEQ multiplex PCR, and the TCRdb table lists in-frame clones only, not all of them. Of around 140,000 clones in the sample, 84% are singletons; the top ten hold 35% to 55%. V was pared by 5 bases and J by 8 bases, with 9 bases between. Germline V gives CDR1 DFQATT, CDR2 SNEGSKA (reference sequence). CDR3 length: 11 amino acids. What was sequenced was peripheral blood. The chain recombines TRBV20-1 with TRBJ1-4; D possibly corresponds to TRBD1 (6 bases). The receptor was isolated from a human donor in a cohort sampled during active COVID-19. CDR3 region: CSAYREEKLFF. The CDR3, as DNA: TGCAGTGCTTACAGGGAGGAAAAACTGTTTTTT.